What follows is one TCR beta chain and its context. Its matching antigen is unknown. From germline, CDR1 is SGHVS and CDR2 FNYEAQ. Trimming removed 10 bases at V and 4 bases at J, with 15 bases between. This CDR3 spans 13 amino acids. This specimen belongs to a study of siplizumab effects on memory and regulatory T cells. Study-level points and caveats: The suppressive capacity of proliferating Tregs from siplizumab cultures remained unconfirmed.

Per sample, some 90,000 TCR templates were assayed. Sequenced by immunoSEQ multiplex PCR; TCRdb stores in-frame clones only, minus some. The sample has roughly 100,000 clones; 93% are singletons. This chain uses TRBV7-6 with TRBJ2-3; D is uncertain. The sequence derives from a human donor in good health. Sequenced input: Tregs sorted from blood. In nucleotides, the CDR3 is TGTGCCAACCCACTGAGACGCCCAGATACGCAGTATTTT. This gives the protein CANPLRRPDTQYF.